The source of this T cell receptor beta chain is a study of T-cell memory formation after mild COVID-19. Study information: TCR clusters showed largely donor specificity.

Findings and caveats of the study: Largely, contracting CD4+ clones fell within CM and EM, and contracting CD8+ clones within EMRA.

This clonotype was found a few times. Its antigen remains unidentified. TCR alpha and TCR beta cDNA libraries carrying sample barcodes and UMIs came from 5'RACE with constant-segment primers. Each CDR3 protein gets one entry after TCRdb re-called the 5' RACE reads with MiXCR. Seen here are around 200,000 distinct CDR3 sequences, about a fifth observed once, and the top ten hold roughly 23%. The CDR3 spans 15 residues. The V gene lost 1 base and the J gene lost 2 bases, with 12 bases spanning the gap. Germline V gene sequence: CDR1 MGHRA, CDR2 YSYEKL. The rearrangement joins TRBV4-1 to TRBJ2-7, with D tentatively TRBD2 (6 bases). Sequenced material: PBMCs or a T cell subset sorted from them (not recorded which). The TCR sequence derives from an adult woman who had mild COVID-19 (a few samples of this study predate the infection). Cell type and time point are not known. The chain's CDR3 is CASSQAPGDTYEQYF. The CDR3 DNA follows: TGCGCCAGCAGCCAAGCTCCGGGGGATACCTACGAGCAGTACTTC.